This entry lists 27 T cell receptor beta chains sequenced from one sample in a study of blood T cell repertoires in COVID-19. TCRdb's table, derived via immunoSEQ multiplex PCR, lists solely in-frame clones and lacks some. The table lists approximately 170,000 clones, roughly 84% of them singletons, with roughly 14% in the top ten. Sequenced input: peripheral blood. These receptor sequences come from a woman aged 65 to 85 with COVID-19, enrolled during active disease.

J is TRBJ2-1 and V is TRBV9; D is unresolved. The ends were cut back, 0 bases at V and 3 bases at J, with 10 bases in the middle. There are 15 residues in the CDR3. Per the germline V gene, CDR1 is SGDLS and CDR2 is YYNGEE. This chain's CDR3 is CASSVAPTDYNEQFF. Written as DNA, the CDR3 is TGTGCCAGCAGCGTAGCTCCCACAGACTACAATGAGCAGTTCTTC. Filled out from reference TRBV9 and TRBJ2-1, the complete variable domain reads DSGVTQTPKHLITATGQRVTLRCSPRSGDLSVYWYQQSLDQGLQFLIQYYNGEERAKGNILERFSAQQFPDLHSELNLSSLELGDSALYFCASSVAPTDYNEQFFGPGTRLTVL.

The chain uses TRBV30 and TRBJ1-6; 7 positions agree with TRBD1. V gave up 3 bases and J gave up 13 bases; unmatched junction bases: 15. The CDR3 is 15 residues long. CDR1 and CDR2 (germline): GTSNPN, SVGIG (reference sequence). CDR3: CAWRAPGQIILPLHF. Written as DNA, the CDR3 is TGTGCCTGGAGAGCGCCGGGACAGATTATTCTTCCCCTCCACTTT.

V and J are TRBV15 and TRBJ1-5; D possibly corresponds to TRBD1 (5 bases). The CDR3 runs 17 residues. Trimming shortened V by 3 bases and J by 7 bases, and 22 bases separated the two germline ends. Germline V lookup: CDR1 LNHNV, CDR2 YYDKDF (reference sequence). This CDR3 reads CATSRASGTGTSQPQHF. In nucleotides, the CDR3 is TGTGCCACCAGCAGGGCCTCCGGGACCGGGACTTCGCAGCCCCAGCATTTT.

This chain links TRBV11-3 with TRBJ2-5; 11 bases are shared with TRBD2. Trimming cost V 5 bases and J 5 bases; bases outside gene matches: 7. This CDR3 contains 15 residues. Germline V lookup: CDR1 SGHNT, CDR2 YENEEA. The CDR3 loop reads CASSKRLAGRETQYF. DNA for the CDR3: TGTGCCAGCAGCAAGAGACTAGCGGGAAGGGAGACCCAGTACTTC.

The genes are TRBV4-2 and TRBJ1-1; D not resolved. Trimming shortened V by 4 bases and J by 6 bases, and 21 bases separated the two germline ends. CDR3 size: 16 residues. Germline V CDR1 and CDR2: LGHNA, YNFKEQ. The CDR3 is CASSPTSPISFSEAFF. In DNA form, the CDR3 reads TGTGCCAGCAGCCCGACATCCCCCATATCATTTTCTGAAGCTTTCTTT.

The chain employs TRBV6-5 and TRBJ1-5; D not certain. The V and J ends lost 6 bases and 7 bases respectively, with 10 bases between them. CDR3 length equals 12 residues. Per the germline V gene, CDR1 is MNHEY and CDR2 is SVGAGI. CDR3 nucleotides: TGTGCCAGCAGACCCGGGTACCAGCCCCAGCATTTT. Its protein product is CASRPGYQPQHF.

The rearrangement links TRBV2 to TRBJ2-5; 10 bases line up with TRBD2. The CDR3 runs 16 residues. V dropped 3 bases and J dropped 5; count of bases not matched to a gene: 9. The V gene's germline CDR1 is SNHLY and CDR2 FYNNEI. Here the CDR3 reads CASSDNLAGGRETQYF. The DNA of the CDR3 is TGTGCCAGCAGTGATAATTTAGCGGGGGGCCGGGAGACCCAGTACTTC.

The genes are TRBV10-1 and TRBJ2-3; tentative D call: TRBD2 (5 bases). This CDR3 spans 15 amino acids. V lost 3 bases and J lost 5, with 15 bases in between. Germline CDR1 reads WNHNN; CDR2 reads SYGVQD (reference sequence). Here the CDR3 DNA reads TGCGCCAGCAGTGATTTACGGGGTGTCGTAGATACGCAGTATTTT. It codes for CASSDLRGVVDTQYF.

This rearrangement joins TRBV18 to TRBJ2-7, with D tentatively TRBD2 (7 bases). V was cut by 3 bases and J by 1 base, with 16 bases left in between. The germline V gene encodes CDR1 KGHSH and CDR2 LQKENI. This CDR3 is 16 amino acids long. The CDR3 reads CASSPGGNRVSYEQYF. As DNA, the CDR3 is TGTGCCAGCTCACCGGGGGGGAACAGGGTTTCCTACGAGCAGTACTTC.

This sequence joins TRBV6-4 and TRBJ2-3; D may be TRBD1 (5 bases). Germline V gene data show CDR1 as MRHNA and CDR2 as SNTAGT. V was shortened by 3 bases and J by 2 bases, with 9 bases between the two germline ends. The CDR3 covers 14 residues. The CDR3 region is CASSEQAFTDTQYF. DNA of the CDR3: TGTGCCAGCAGTGAACAGGCCTTCACAGATACGCAGTATTTT.

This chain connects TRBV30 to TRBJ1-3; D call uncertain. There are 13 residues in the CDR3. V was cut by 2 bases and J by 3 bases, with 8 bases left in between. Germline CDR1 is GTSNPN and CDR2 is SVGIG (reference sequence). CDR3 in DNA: TGTGCCTGGAGTCACACAGATGGAAACACCATATATTTT. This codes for CAWSHTDGNTIYF.

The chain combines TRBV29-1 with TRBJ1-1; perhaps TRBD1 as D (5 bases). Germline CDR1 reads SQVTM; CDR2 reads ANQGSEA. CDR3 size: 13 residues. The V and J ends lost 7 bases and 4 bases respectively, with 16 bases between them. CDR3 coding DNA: TGCAGCGCGAGGGCAGGGTCGATCACTGAAGCTTTCTTT. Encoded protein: CSARAGSITEAFF.

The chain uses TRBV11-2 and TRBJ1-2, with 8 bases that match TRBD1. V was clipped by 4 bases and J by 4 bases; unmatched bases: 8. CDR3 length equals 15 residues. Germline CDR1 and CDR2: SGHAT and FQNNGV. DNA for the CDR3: TGTGCCAGCAGCTCCCCAGGGGGCGACGCCTATGGCTACACCTTC. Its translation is CASSSPGGDAYGYTF.

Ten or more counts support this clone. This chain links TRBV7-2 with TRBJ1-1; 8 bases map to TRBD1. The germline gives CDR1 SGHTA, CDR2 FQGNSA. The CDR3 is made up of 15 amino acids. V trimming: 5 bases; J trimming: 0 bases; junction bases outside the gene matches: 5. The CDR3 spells CASSPRQGLNTEAFF. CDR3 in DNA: TGTGCCAGCAGCCCAAGACAGGGGCTGAACACTGAAGCTTTCTTT.

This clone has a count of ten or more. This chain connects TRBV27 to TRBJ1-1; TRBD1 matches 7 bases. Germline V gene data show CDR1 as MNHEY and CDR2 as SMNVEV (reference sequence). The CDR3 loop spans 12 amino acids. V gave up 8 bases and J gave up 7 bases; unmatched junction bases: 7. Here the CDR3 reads CASHGTDNEAFF. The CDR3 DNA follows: TGTGCCAGCCATGGGACAGATAATGAAGCTTTCTTT.

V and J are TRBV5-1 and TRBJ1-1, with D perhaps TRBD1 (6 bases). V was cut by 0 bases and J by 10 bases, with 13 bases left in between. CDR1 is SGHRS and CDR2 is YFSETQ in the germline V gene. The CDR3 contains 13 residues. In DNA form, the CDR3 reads TGCGCCAGCAGCTTGGAGGGACAAGGGCGAGCTTTCTTT. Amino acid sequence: CASSLEGQGRAFF.

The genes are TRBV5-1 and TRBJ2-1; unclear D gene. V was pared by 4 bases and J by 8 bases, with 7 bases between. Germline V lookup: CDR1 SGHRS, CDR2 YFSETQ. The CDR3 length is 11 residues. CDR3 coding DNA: TGCGCCAGCAGCCAGGCCGATGAGCAGTTCTTC. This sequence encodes CASSQADEQFF. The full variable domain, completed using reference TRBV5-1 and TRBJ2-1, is KAGVTQTPRYLIKTRGQQVTLSCSPISGHRSVSWYQQTPGQGLQFLFEYFSETQRNKGNFPGRFSGRQFSNSRSEMNVSTLELGDSALYLCASSQADEQFFGPGTRLTVL.

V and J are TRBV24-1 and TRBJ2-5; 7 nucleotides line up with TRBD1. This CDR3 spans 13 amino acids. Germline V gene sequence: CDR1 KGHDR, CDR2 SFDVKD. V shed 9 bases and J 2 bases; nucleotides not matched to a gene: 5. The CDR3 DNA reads TGTGCCACCCAGGGACAGCCACAAGAGACCCAGTACTTC. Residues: CATQGQPQETQYF.

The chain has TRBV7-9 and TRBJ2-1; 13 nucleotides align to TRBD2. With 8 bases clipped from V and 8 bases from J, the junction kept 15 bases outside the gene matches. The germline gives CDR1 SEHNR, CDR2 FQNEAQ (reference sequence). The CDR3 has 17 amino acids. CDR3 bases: TGTGCCAGCTCTCCTCTTGGACTAGCGGGAGTTTTGGATGAGCAGTTCTTC. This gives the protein CASSPLGLAGVLDEQFF. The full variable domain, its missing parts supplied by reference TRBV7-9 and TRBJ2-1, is DTGVSQNPRHKITKRGQNVTFRCDPISEHNRLYWYRQTLGQGPEFLTYFQNEAQLEKSRLLSDRFSAERPKGSFSTLEIQRTEQGDSAMYLCASSPLGLAGVLDEQFFGPGTRLTVL.

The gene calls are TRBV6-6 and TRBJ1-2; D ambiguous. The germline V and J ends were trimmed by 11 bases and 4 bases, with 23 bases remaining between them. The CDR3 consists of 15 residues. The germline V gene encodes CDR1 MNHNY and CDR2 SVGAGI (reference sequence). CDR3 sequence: CAVSLPFTELYGYTF. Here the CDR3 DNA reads TGTGCCGTGTCGCTCCCCTTTACAGAGCTCTATGGCTACACCTTC.

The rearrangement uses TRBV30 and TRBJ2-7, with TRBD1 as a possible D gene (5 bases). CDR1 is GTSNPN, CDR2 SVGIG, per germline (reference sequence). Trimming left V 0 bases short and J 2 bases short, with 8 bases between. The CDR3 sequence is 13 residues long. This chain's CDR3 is CAWSVQGPYEQYF. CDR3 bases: TGTGCCTGGAGTGTTCAGGGCCCCTACGAGCAGTACTTC.

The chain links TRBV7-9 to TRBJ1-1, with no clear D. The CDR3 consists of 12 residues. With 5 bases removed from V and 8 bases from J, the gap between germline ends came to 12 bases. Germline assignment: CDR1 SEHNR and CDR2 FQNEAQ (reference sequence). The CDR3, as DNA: TGTGCCAGCAGCCGAGTCCCGCACGAAGCTTTCTTT. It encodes CASSRVPHEAFF.

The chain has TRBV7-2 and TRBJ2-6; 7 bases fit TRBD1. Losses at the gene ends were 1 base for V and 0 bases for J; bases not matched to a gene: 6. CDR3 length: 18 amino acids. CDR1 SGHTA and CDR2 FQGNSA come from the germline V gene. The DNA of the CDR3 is TGTGCCAGCAGCTTAGTAACAGGGGCCCGCTCTGGGGCCAACGTCCTGACTTTC. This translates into CASSLVTGARSGANVLTF.

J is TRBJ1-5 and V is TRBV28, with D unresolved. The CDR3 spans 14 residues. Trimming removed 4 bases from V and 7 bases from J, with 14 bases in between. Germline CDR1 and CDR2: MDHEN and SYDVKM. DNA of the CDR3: TGTGCCAGCAGTTGGTTGGGGAGCGGGCAGCCCCAGCATTTT. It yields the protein CASSWLGSGQPQHF.

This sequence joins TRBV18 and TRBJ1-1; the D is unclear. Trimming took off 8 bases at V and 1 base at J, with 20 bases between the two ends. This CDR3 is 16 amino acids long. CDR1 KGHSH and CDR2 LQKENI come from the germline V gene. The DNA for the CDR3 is TGTGCCAGCGCCCGGTCGGCCGACTATAAGAACACTGAAGCTTTCTTT. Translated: CASARSADYKNTEAFF. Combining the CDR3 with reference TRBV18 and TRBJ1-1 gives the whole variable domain NAGVMQNPRHLVRRRGQEARLRCSPMKGHSHVYWYRQLPEEGLKFMVYLQKENIIDESGMPKERFSAEFPKEGPSILRIQQVVRGDSAAYFCASARSADYKNTEAFFGQGTRLTVV.

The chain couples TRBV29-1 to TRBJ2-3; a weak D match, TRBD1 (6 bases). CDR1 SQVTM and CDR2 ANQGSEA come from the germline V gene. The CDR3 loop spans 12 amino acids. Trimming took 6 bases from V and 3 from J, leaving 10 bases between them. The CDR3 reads CSVDQGTDTQYF. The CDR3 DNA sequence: TGCAGCGTCGACCAGGGGACAGATACGCAGTATTTT.

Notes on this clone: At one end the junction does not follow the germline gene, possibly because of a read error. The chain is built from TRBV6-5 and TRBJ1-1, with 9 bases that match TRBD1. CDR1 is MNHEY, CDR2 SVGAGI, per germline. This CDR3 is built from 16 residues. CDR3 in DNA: TGTGCCGGCAGTTACTCGATAGGGACAGGGCACACTGAAGCTTTCTTT. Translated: CAGSYSIGTGHTEAFF.